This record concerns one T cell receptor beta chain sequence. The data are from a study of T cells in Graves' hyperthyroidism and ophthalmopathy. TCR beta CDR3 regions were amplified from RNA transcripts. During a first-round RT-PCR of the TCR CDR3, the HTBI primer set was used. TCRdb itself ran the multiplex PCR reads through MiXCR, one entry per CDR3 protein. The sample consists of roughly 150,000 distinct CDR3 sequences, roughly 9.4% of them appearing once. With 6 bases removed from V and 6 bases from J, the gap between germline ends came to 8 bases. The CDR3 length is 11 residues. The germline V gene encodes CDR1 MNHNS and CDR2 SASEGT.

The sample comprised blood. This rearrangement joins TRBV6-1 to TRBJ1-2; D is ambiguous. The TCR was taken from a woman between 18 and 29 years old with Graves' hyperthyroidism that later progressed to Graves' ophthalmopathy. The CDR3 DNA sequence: TGTGCCAGCAGAGGGCCGGATGGCTACACCTTC. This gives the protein CASRGPDGYTF.